The rows below give T cell receptor beta chains drawn from one sample of a study of identical twins. TCRdb passed the 5' RACE reads through MiXCR, listing each CDR3 protein once. Here the sample spans some 790,000 distinct CDR3 sequences, 18% being singletons. This same sample was also taken into another study, of T cells expressing NK-cell markers.

The sequenced sample consisted of PBMCs. The receptors stem from a woman aged 18-30 years in good health. The CDR3 runs from the conserved cysteine through the conserved F or W. Fields, in order: V gene, D gene, J gene, clone size, CDR3 DNA, CDR3 protein. D genes are given only for firm matches. Rows may omit the clone size; those that give it use once, few, many or a size class.

V gene: TRBV7-9; D gene: TRBD2; J gene: TRBJ2-3; clone size: few; CDR3 DNA: TGTGCCAGCAGACGCGGGACTAGCGCACCAGGGGATACGCAGTATTTT; CDR3 protein: CASRRGTSAPGDTQYF
V gene: TRBV4-3; D gene: .; J gene: TRBJ2-3; clone size: .; CDR3 DNA: TGCGCCAGCAGCCAAGATAGGGGACCAATCACAGATACGCAGTATTTT; CDR3 protein: CASSQDRGPITDTQYF
V gene: TRBV10-3; D gene: .; J gene: TRBJ1-6; clone size: .; CDR3 DNA: TGTGCCATCAGTGAGTCTAGACAGGATGATTCACCCCTCCACTTT; CDR3 protein: CAISESRQDDSPLHF
V gene: TRBV12-3/TRBV12-4; D gene: .; J gene: TRBJ2-7; clone size: few; CDR3 DNA: TGTGCCAGCACCGATTTTTGGGACCGAAGAACCTACGAGCAGTACTTC; CDR3 protein: CASTDFWDRRTYEQYF
V gene: TRBV9; D gene: .; J gene: TRBJ1-1; clone size: .; CDR3 DNA: TGTGCCAGCAGCGTAGGAGCAAAGAACACTGAAGCTTTCTTT; CDR3 protein: CASSVGAKNTEAFF
V gene: TRBV6-2/TRBV6-3; D gene: .; J gene: TRBJ2-1; clone size: .; CDR3 DNA: TGTGCCAGCAGCCCCCTTAGGGAGCAGTTCTTC; CDR3 protein: CASSPLREQFF
V gene: TRBV7-9; D gene: .; J gene: TRBJ2-2; clone size: .; CDR3 DNA: TGTGCCAGCAGCTCCAGGGCCGCAACGGTCGGGGAGCTGTTTTTT; CDR3 protein: CASSSRAATVGELFF
V gene: TRBV6-1; D gene: .; J gene: TRBJ1-5; clone size: .; CDR3 DNA: TGTGCCAGCAGTCCCACTCGGAGCAATCAGCCCCAGCATTTT; CDR3 protein: CASSPTRSNQPQHF
V gene: TRBV27; D gene: TRBD2; J gene: TRBJ2-5; clone size: once; CDR3 DNA: TGTGCCAGCAGTACAAAGCGGGGGGGCCTCCCAGAGACCCAGTACTTC; CDR3 protein: CASSTKRGGLPETQYF
V gene: TRBV9; D gene: TRBD2; J gene: TRBJ2-3; clone size: few; CDR3 DNA: TGTGCCAGCAGCGTGGGGGGGGCAGATACGCAGTATTTT; CDR3 protein: CASSVGGADTQYF
V gene: TRBV29-1; D gene: .; J gene: TRBJ2-7; clone size: .; CDR3 DNA: TGCAGCGTTGAAGGCCAAACCCCCGGCTACGAGCAGTACTTC; CDR3 protein: CSVEGQTPGYEQYF
V gene: TRBV29-1; D gene: TRBD1; J gene: TRBJ2-7; clone size: few; CDR3 DNA: TGCAGCGTCGGGTCCGGGACAGGGATCTACGAGCAGTACTTC; CDR3 protein: CSVGSGTGIYEQYF
V gene: TRBV5-6; D gene: .; J gene: TRBJ2-1; clone size: many; CDR3 DNA: TGTGCCAGCAGCCGACTAGAGGCGCATGAGCAGTTCTTC; CDR3 protein: CASSRLEAHEQFF
V gene: TRBV5-4; D gene: TRBD2; J gene: TRBJ2-7; clone size: .; CDR3 DNA: TGTGCCAGCAGCTTCCGAGCGGGGAACTACGAGCAGTACTTC; CDR3 protein: CASSFRAGNYEQYF
V gene: TRBV15; D gene: .; J gene: TRBJ2-1; clone size: .; CDR3 DNA: TGTGCCACCAGCAAGCTCCAGCAGAGCTCCTACAATGAGCAGTTCTTC; CDR3 protein: CATSKLQQSSYNEQFF
V gene: TRBV7-7; D gene: .; J gene: TRBJ2-2; clone size: many; CDR3 DNA: TGTGCTAGCAGCCCCGCTAGCCAGGGCACCGGGGAGCTGTTTTTT; CDR3 protein: CASSPASQGTGELFF
V gene: TRBV10-2; D gene: .; J gene: TRBJ1-4; clone size: few; CDR3 DNA: TGCGCCAGCAATCTTGACGGTTGGGCAGGGCTGTCGACTAATGAAAAACTGTTTTTT; CDR3 protein: CASNLDGWAGLSTNEKLFF
V gene: TRBV20-1; D gene: .; J gene: TRBJ2-2; clone size: few; CDR3 DNA: TGCAGTGCTAAACGGGGCGGGGAGCTGTTTTTT; CDR3 protein: CSAKRGGELFF
V gene: TRBV6-5; D gene: .; J gene: TRBJ1-4; clone size: many; CDR3 DNA: TGTGCCAGCAGTAACCCAGGGGCTTCGGATGAAAAACTGTTTTTT; CDR3 protein: CASSNPGASDEKLFF
V gene: TRBV5-1; D gene: .; J gene: TRBJ1-4; clone size: few; CDR3 DNA: TGCGCCAGCAGCTTTCTAGGGGACGAAAAACTGTTTTTT; CDR3 protein: CASSFLGDEKLFF
V gene: TRBV5-1; D gene: .; J gene: TRBJ2-5; clone size: .; CDR3 DNA: TGCGCCAGCGGAGAAGAAGGAGAGACCCAGTACTTC; CDR3 protein: CASGEEGETQYF
V gene: TRBV12-5; D gene: .; J gene: TRBJ1-2; clone size: .; CDR3 DNA: TGTGCTAGTGGTTTGGTAAAAGGGGTCGGCTATGGCTACACCTTC; CDR3 protein: CASGLVKGVGYGYTF
V gene: TRBV5-1; D gene: TRBD1; J gene: TRBJ1-5; clone size: .; CDR3 DNA: TGCGCCAGCAGCTTTACAGGGGGCTTTCAGCCCCAGCATTTT; CDR3 protein: CASSFTGGFQPQHF
V gene: TRBV7-2; D gene: .; J gene: TRBJ2-1; clone size: few; CDR3 DNA: TGTGCCAGCAGTAGACAGGAGCAGTTCTTC; CDR3 protein: CASSRQEQFF
V gene: TRBV29-1; D gene: .; J gene: TRBJ2-7; clone size: few; CDR3 DNA: TGCAGCGTTGAAATGGGGCAGGGCTCCTACGAGCAGTACTTC; CDR3 protein: CSVEMGQGSYEQYF
V gene: TRBV29-1; D gene: .; J gene: TRBJ2-1; clone size: .; CDR3 DNA: TGCAGCGTTGACTTAACCCGTTCCAATGAGGAGTTCTTC; CDR3 protein: CSVDLTRSNEEFF
V gene: TRBV20-1; D gene: TRBD2; J gene: TRBJ2-5; clone size: .; CDR3 DNA: TGCAGTGCTAGAGATGTGAGCGGGGTGGAGACCCAGTACTTC; CDR3 protein: CSARDVSGVETQYF
V gene: TRBV29-1; D gene: TRBD2; J gene: TRBJ2-7; clone size: .; CDR3 DNA: TGCAGCGTCTTTACTAGCGGGGGGCCGACTGCCCCCTACGAGCAGTACTTC; CDR3 protein: CSVFTSGGPTAPYEQYF
V gene: TRBV7-6; D gene: TRBD2; J gene: TRBJ2-1; clone size: .; CDR3 DNA: TGTGCCAGCACCTCCCTCGGACTAGCGATAAATGAGCAGTTCTTC; CDR3 protein: CASTSLGLAINEQFF
V gene: TRBV12-3/TRBV12-4; D gene: TRBD1; J gene: TRBJ1-1; clone size: .; CDR3 DNA: TGTGCCAGCAGCTCGACAGGGAGTGGGGAAGCTTTCTTT; CDR3 protein: CASSSTGSGEAFF
V gene: TRBV20-1; D gene: TRBD1; J gene: TRBJ1-4; clone size: .; CDR3 DNA: TGCAGTGCTAGAGAACCGGGACAGGGGGAAAAACTGTTTTTT; CDR3 protein: CSAREPGQGEKLFF
V gene: TRBV20-1; D gene: .; J gene: TRBJ2-4; clone size: .; CDR3 DNA: TGCAGTGTTGCCGGACTAGCCAAAAACATTCAGTACTTC; CDR3 protein: CSVAGLAKNIQYF
V gene: TRBV4-3; D gene: TRBD2; J gene: TRBJ2-1; clone size: few; CDR3 DNA: TGCGCCAGCAGCCACGGGCTGGTGCGGGAGGGAGAGCAGTTCTTC; CDR3 protein: CASSHGLVREGEQFF
V gene: TRBV7-2; D gene: .; J gene: TRBJ1-2; clone size: many; CDR3 DNA: TGTGCCAGCAGCATTAACTATGGCTACACCTTC; CDR3 protein: CASSINYGYTF
V gene: TRBV27; D gene: TRBD1; J gene: TRBJ1-2; clone size: few; CDR3 DNA: TGTGCCAGCACGGACAGGGAATATGGCTACACCTTC; CDR3 protein: CASTDREYGYTF
V gene: TRBV3-1; D gene: .; J gene: TRBJ2-6; clone size: many; CDR3 DNA: TGCGCCAGCAGCCAGGGTACTGGGGCCAACGTCCTGACTTTC; CDR3 protein: CASSQGTGANVLTF
V gene: TRBV20-1; D gene: TRBD2; J gene: TRBJ2-3; clone size: .; CDR3 DNA: TGCAGTGCTGCCACTGGACTAGCGGGTTTGAATACGCAGTATTTT; CDR3 protein: CSAATGLAGLNTQYF
V gene: TRBV6-2/TRBV6-3; D gene: .; J gene: TRBJ2-7; clone size: .; CDR3 DNA: TGTGCCAGCAGTTACGGAATAGGGGACCCGACCTACGAGCAGTACTTC; CDR3 protein: CASSYGIGDPTYEQYF
V gene: TRBV27; D gene: .; J gene: TRBJ2-3; clone size: few; CDR3 DNA: TGTGCCAGCAGTTTTTTAACCACAGATACGCAGTATTTT; CDR3 protein: CASSFLTTDTQYF
V gene: TRBV12-3/TRBV12-4; D gene: .; J gene: TRBJ1-5; clone size: many; CDR3 DNA: TGTGCCAGCAGAACTACAGGGTTAAGGGGGGAGCAGCCCCAGCATTTT; CDR3 protein: CASRTTGLRGEQPQHF
V gene: TRBV9; D gene: TRBD1; J gene: TRBJ1-1; clone size: few; CDR3 DNA: TGTGCCAGCAGCGCCCTCGGGACAGGGGGTACTGAAGCTTTCTTT; CDR3 protein: CASSALGTGGTEAFF
V gene: TRBV25-1; D gene: .; J gene: TRBJ1-3; clone size: .; CDR3 DNA: TGTGCCAGCAGCGGCAGGTTCTCTGGAAACACCATATATTTT; CDR3 protein: CASSGRFSGNTIYF
V gene: TRBV11-2; D gene: .; J gene: TRBJ2-3; clone size: .; CDR3 DNA: TGTGCCAGCAGCACCTGGGGTCAGGACCCTAGAGATACGCAGTATTTT; CDR3 protein: CASSTWGQDPRDTQYF
V gene: TRBV6-2/TRBV6-3; D gene: .; J gene: TRBJ2-1; clone size: .; CDR3 DNA: TGTGCCACCCTGACGGGGAATGAGCAGTTCTTC; CDR3 protein: CATLTGNEQFF
V gene: TRBV7-9; D gene: TRBD2; J gene: TRBJ2-1; clone size: few; CDR3 DNA: TGTGCCAGCAGCGCCGGACTAGCGGAGAGCTACAATGAGCAGTTCTTC; CDR3 protein: CASSAGLAESYNEQFF
V gene: TRBV6-1; D gene: TRBD2; J gene: TRBJ2-1; clone size: few; CDR3 DNA: TGTGCCAGCAGTCCCTCCAGCGGGAGGGCCCTCCCTGAGCAGTTCTTC; CDR3 protein: CASSPSSGRALPEQFF
V gene: TRBV5-1; D gene: .; J gene: TRBJ1-1; clone size: few; CDR3 DNA: TGCGCCAGCAGCTTGGAGGTCTACACTGAAGCTTTCTTT; CDR3 protein: CASSLEVYTEAFF
V gene: TRBV7-9; D gene: .; J gene: TRBJ2-1; clone size: .; CDR3 DNA: TGTGCCAGCAGCTTACCCAGGGATGAGCAGTTCTTC; CDR3 protein: CASSLPRDEQFF
V gene: TRBV7-2; D gene: .; J gene: TRBJ2-5; clone size: .; CDR3 DNA: TGTGCCAGCAGCTTTAGCAAGCCTCAGGTGACCCAGTACTTC; CDR3 protein: CASSFSKPQVTQYF
V gene: TRBV20-1; D gene: TRBD2; J gene: TRBJ2-7; clone size: few; CDR3 DNA: TGCAGTGCCATGCCCAGCACTAGCGGGGGGTACGAGCAGTACTTC; CDR3 protein: CSAMPSTSGGYEQYF
V gene: TRBV5-1; D gene: .; J gene: TRBJ1-4; clone size: .; CDR3 DNA: TGCGCCAGCAGAGCCTCTGGGGGCAATGAAAAACTGTTTTTT; CDR3 protein: CASRASGGNEKLFF